Each of the 8 T cell receptor beta chains below was sequenced from the same sample in a study of early stage breast cancer tumors. Assay: immunoSEQ multiplex PCR; the TCRdb copy retains only in-frame clones and omits some. The profile shows 25,000 to 30,000 clones, around three fifths of them singletons. Sequencing was carried out using breast tumor tissue. Source of these receptors: a person aged 45 to 59 with breast cancer.

The chain is built from TRBV10-3 and TRBJ2-5, with 11 bases lining up with TRBD2. The CDR3 consists of 16 residues. The V segment lost 3 bases and the J segment 5 bases; nucleotides outside the gene matches: 8. Germline V lookup: CDR1 ENHRY, CDR2 SYGVKD. This chain's CDR3 is CAISDGTSGTPETQYF. For the CDR3, the DNA is TGTGCCATCAGTGATGGGACTAGCGGAACTCCCGAGACCCAGTACTTC.

This sequence joins TRBV4-3 and TRBJ2-2; 8 positions agree with TRBD2. CDR1 is LGHNA, CDR2 YSLEER, per germline. Trimming at V came to 1 base and at J to 5 bases, leaving 3 bases not matched to a gene. The CDR3 is 15 amino acids. CDR3 residues: CASSQAGGQTGELFF. DNA for the CDR3: TGCGCCAGCAGCCAAGCGGGAGGGCAAACCGGGGAGCTGTTTTTT.

This chain links TRBV7-2 with TRBJ2-3, with D possibly called TRBD1 or TRBD2 (5 bases each). From germline, CDR1 is SGHTA and CDR2 FQGNSA. The CDR3 runs to 15 residues. The V and J ends lost 4 bases and 7 bases respectively, with 18 bases between them. DNA of the CDR3: TGTGCCAGCAGCTCGACGGGACCCCCCTTCAATACGCAGTATTTT. Encoded protein: CASSSTGPPFNTQYF.

V and J are TRBV28 and TRBJ2-5; D remains ambiguous. The germline V gene has CDR1 MDHEN and CDR2 SYDVKM. V was cut by 5 bases and J by 5 bases, with 9 bases left in between. The CDR3 length is 12 residues. CDR3 coding DNA: TGTGCCAGCAGTCTCGGGTGGGAGACCCAGTACTTC. Its protein product is CASSLGWETQYF.

This rearrangement joins TRBV19 to TRBJ2-3; 9 bases line up with TRBD2. The CDR3 has 14 residues. Germline V gene sequence: CDR1 LNHDA, CDR2 SQIVND (reference sequence). The junction had 3 bases not matched to a gene; V was cut back by 3 bases and J by 5 bases. CDR3 protein: CASSILTSGDTQYF. Here the CDR3 DNA reads TGTGCCAGTAGTATCCTGACTAGCGGAGATACGCAGTATTTT.

The genes are TRBV18 and TRBJ2-1; D gene ambiguous. The germline V gene has CDR1 KGHSH and CDR2 LQKENI. The CDR3 contains 15 residues. Trimming took off 2 bases at V and 6 bases at J, with 14 bases between the two ends. This chain's CDR3 is CASSPGTIVSNEQFF. The CDR3 DNA reads as TGTGCCAGCTCACCAGGAACTATAGTGAGCAATGAGCAGTTCTTC.

The genes are TRBV18 and TRBJ1-1; D may be TRBD1 (6 bases). Germline-derived CDR1 and CDR2 are KGHSH and LQKENI. The CDR3 is 15 amino acids. Trimming cost V 4 bases and J 2 bases, with 14 bases left between them. This CDR3 is CASSRVQGLNTEAFF. The CDR3 region has the DNA TGTGCCAGCTCACGAGTACAGGGACTAAACACTGAAGCTTTCTTT.

Relative to its sample, this clone is medium-sized. V is TRBV27 and J is TRBJ2-1; no clear D. The CDR3 loop spans 12 amino acids. Germline V gene lookup returns CDR1 MNHEY and CDR2 SMNVEV (reference sequence). V lost 0 bases to trimming and J lost 7 bases, with 4 bases between them. The CDR3 bases are TGTGCCAGCAGTTTATCGGGAAATGAGCAGTTCTTC. Translated, it gives CASSLSGNEQFF.